The following is a TCR beta chain sequence with its context. Original processing notes: Reference gene primer amplification gave estimated nucleated cell counts. Method: immunoSEQ multiplex PCR; TCRdb's copy keeps in-frame clones and lacks some. V, J and clone size are those of that table, while D and trimming were read from the DNA. The table has roughly 49,000 clones, about 86% seen once. Trimming cost V 5 bases and J 3 bases; bases outside gene matches: 5. The CDR3 covers 14 residues. Per germline, CDR1 LNHDA and CDR2 SQIVND (reference sequence). This sample was included in a study of blood T cell repertoires in COVID-19. Across the whole study: COVID-19 samples collected from the United States, Italy and Spain covered acute and convalescent phases. Sample material is recorded as cDNA or gDNA derived from T cells, B-cell-depleted T cells, or PBMCs.

The clonotype was recovered from a woman aged 80 or over with acute or convalescent COVID-19. The rearrangement links TRBV19 to TRBJ2-7, with 9 bases matching TRBD1. Sequenced input: peripheral blood. CDR3 in DNA: TGTGCCAGTAGTGAGGGGACAGGGAACTACGAGCAGTACTTC. Its protein product is CASSEGTGNYEQYF.